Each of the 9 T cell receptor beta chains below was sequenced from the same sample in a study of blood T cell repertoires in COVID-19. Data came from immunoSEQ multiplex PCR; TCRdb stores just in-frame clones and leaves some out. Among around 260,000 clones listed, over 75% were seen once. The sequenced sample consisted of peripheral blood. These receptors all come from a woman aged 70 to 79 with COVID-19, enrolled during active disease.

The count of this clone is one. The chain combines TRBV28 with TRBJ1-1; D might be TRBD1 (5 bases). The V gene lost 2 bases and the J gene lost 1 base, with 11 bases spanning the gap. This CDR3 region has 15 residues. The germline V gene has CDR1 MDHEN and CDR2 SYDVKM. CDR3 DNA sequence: TGTGCCAGCAGTTTACCCGACAGTCCGAACACTGAAGCTTTCTTT. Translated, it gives CASSLPDSPNTEAFF.

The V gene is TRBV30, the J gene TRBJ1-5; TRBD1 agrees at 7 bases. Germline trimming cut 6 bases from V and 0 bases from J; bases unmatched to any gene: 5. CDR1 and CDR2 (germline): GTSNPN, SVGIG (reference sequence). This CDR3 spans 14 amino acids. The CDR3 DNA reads TGTGCCTGTAAACAGGGGTATAGCAATCAGCCCCAGCATTTT. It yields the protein CACKQGYSNQPQHF.

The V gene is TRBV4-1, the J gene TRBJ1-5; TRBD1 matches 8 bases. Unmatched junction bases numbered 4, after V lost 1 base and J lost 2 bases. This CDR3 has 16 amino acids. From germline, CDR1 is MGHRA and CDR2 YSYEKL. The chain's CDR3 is CASSQAGQGRNQPQHF. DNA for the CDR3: TGCGCCAGCAGCCAAGCCGGACAGGGACGCAATCAGCCCCAGCATTTT.

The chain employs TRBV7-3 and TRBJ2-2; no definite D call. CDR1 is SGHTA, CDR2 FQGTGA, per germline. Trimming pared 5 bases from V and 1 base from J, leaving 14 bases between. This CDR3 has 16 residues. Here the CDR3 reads CASSRKHLGNTGELFF. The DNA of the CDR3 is TGTGCCAGCAGCCGCAAGCACCTCGGGAACACCGGGGAGCTGTTTTTT.

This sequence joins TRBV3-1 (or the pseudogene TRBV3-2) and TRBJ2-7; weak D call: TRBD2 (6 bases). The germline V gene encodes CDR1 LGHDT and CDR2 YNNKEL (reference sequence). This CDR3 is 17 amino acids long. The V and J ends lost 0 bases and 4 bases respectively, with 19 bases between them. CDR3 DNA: TGTGCCAGCAGCCAAGAGAGCCCAGCGGGTAGCCTATACGAGCAGTACTTC. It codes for CASSQESPAGSLYEQYF.

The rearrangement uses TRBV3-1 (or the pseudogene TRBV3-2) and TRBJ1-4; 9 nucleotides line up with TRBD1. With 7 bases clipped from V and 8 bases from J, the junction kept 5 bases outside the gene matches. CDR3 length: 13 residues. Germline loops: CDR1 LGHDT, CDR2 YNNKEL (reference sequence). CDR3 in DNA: TGTGCCAGCACCGGACAGGGGAGCGAAAAACTGTTTTTT. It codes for CASTGQGSEKLFF.

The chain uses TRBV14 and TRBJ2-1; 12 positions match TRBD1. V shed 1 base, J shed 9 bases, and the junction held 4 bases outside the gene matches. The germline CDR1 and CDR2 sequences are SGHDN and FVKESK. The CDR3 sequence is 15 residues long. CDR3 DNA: TGTGCCAGCAGCCAAGTTGGGACAGGGGGCACTGAGCAGTTCTTC. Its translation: CASSQVGTGGTEQFF.

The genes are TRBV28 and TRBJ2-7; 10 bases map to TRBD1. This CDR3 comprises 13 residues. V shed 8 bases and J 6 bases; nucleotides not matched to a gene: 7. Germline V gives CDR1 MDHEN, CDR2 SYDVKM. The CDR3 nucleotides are TGTGCCAGCTTAGACAGGGGGCAAAGCGAGCAGTACTTC. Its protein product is CASLDRGQSEQYF.

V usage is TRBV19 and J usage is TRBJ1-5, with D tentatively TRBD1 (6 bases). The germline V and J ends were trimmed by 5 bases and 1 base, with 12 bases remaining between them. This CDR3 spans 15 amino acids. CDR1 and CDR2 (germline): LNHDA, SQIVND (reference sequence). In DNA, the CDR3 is TGTGCCAGTAGTTCCCAGGGGCTAAGCAATCAGCCCCAGCATTTT. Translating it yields CASSSQGLSNQPQHF.